This T cell receptor beta chain was recovered during a study of shared clonotypes between healthy human individuals. This clone appeared once. Its antigen remains unknown. The CDR3 extends over 15 amino acids. Trimming stripped 2 bases from V and 7 bases from J, with 15 bases between. Per germline, CDR1 SGHRS and CDR2 YFSETQ. Only in-frame clones appear in the TCRdb table, and some are missing; sequencing was by immunoSEQ multiplex PCR. The table records 950,000 to 1,200,000 clones, 77% of them present only once. The study, taken as a whole, reports: Generally, estimated richness proved larger in naive subsets than it did in memory subsets.

The material sequenced was memory CD4+ T cells from PBMCs. This sample's subset: CD45RA-negative fraction. This receptor was obtained from a man between 18 and 35 years old in good health. Some clones in this sample may be carry-over from other donors' samples. The genes are TRBV5-1 and TRBJ2-2; no definite D call. The CDR3 sequence: CASSFRGGGVGELFF. The CDR3 DNA follows: TGCGCCAGCAGCTTCCGCGGCGGTGGGGTCGGGGAGCTGTTTTTT.